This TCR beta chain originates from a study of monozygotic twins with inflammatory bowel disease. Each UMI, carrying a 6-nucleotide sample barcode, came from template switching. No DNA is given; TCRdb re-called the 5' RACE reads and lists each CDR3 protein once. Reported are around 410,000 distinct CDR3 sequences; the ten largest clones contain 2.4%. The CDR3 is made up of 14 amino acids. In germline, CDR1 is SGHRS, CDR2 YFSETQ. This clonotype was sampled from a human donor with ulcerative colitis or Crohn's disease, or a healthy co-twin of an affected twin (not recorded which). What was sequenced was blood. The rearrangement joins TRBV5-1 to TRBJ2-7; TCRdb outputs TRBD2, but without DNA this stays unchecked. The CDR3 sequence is CASSLRGQYYEQYF.